This entry describes one T cell receptor beta chain. A single base separates this from a much larger clone, so it may be a read error. This specimen comes from a study of neurological immune-mediated disorders. The CDR3 runs to 15 residues. Germline V lookup: CDR1 SGHAT, CDR2 FQNNGV. TCRdb independently ran MiXCR on the 5' RACE reads; one entry per CDR3 protein. The sample includes 25,000 to 30,000 distinct CDR3 sequences, less than 25% seen only once; the top ten take about 32%. The clonotype was recovered from a man aged 45-65 years with HTLV-1-associated myelopathy (HAM/TSP). The chain combines TRBV11-2 with TRBJ1-5, with TRBD1 matching over 8 bases. Material: CD4+ T cells from blood. In nucleotides, the CDR3 is TGTGCCAGCAGCTTAGAGGCAGGGGGCACTCAGTCCCAGCATTTT. Encoded protein: CASSLEAGGTQSQHF.